Presented here are 20 T cell receptor beta chains from one specimen sequenced in a study of T cell repertoires in cytomegalovirus infection. TCRdb re-called the reads with MiXCR, one entry per CDR3 protein. The sample consists of about 130,000 distinct CDR3 sequences, roughly a quarter of them appearing once. No antigen has been assigned to these receptors. The sequenced sample was PBMCs, sequenced either directly or after in vitro stimulation (not recorded which). Source of these receptors: a human donor in good health (CMV status not recorded). Some clones in this sample may be carry-over from other donors' samples.

The chain links TRBV12-3 or TRBV12-4 to TRBJ2-5, with TRBD2 identical over 11 bases. V lost 3 bases and J lost 4; bases outside the gene matches: 7. This CDR3 is built from 16 residues. CDR3 sequence: CASSFTSGSSPETQYF. Here the CDR3 DNA reads TGTGCCAGCAGTTTCACTAGCGGGAGTTCCCCAGAGACCCAGTACTTC.

This clonotype was counted many times. The gene calls are TRBV7-2 and TRBJ1-1, with D uncertain. This CDR3 comprises 14 residues. Trimming removed 6 bases from V and 3 bases from J, with 14 bases in between. Germline V gene lookup returns CDR1 SGHTA and CDR2 FQGNSA. CDR3 in DNA: TGTGCCAGCAGGCCTCTTCGCGGGTACACTGAAGCTTTCTTT. Encoded protein: CASRPLRGYTEAFF.

The chain couples TRBV28 to TRBJ1-1; the match to TRBD1 covers 7 bases. This CDR3 has 14 amino acids. Germline CDR1 and CDR2: MDHEN and SYDVKM. V was pared by 4 bases and J by 10 bases, with 12 bases of the junction left unmatched. The CDR3 bases are TGTGCCAGCAGTTGGCCCGGACAGGACTTAGTAGCTTTCTTT. Translated: CASSWPGQDLVAFF.

The table lists this clonotype with a count of one. The chain uses TRBV6-6 and TRBJ1-4; 7 bases fit TRBD1. Germline lookup yields CDR1 MNHNY and CDR2 SVGAGI (reference sequence). This CDR3 has 14 residues. After removal of 5 bases from V and 5 bases from J, the junction contained 5 bases not matched to a gene. Here the CDR3 DNA reads TGTGCCAGCAGTGAGGGACAGAAAAATGAAAAACTGTTTTTT. This translates into CASSEGQKNEKLFF.

This clonotype has a handful of counts. The chain uses TRBV4-2 and TRBJ2-7; D is unclear. Germline V gene lookup returns CDR1 LGHNA and CDR2 YNFKEQ. This CDR3 contains 17 residues. The ends were cut back, 1 base at V and 6 bases at J, with 22 bases in the middle. CDR3 nucleotides: TGTGCCAGCAGCCAAGGGGCTGGCGGAGTATTCGCTAGCGAGCAGTACTTC. As protein: CASSQGAGGVFASEQYF.

In this sample, this clonotype turned up many times. The gene calls are TRBV7-6 and TRBJ1-1, with D unresolved. With 2 bases removed from V and 3 bases from J, the gap between germline ends came to 16 bases. In germline, CDR1 is SGHVS, CDR2 FNYEAQ. This CDR3 comprises 16 residues. This chain's CDR3 is CASSLLGVPPYTEAFF. Written as DNA, the CDR3 is TGTGCCAGCAGCTTACTTGGGGTACCCCCTTACACTGAAGCTTTCTTT.

The J gene is TRBJ2-4, the V gene TRBV9; D is undetermined. Germline CDR1 reads SGDLS; CDR2 reads YYNGEE. V lost 0 bases and J lost 0, with 7 bases in between. This CDR3 is 15 amino acids long. The CDR3 loop reads CASSVDDLAKNIQYF. The DNA of the CDR3 is TGTGCCAGCAGCGTAGATGATCTAGCCAAAAACATTCAGTACTTC.

This clonotype was recorded a few times. The V gene is TRBV19, the J gene TRBJ2-2; 15 nucleotides match TRBD2. The CDR3 loop spans 16 amino acids. Per the germline V gene, CDR1 is LNHDA and CDR2 is SQIVND (reference sequence). The ends lost 6 bases at V and 7 bases at J; junction bases unmatched: 6. In DNA form, the CDR3 reads TGTGCCAGTAGACCGGGACTAGCGGGAGGCGGCGGGGAGCTGTTTTTT. Translated: CASRPGLAGGGGELFF.

The V and J genes are TRBV20-1 and TRBJ1-6; TRBD1 aligns across 8 bases. Germline V gives CDR1 DFQATT, CDR2 SNEGSKA (reference sequence). Trimming removed 8 bases from V and 7 bases from J; junction bases left unmatched: 7. CDR3 length: 13 amino acids. As DNA, the CDR3 is TGCAGTAGAGGACAGGGTTTAAATTCACCCCTCCACTTT. The encoded protein is CSRGQGLNSPLHF.

This clonotype was found a few times. This chain uses TRBV11-3 with TRBJ1-4; TRBD1 might be the D (5 bases). The CDR3 loop spans 15 amino acids. The germline V gene has CDR1 SGHNT and CDR2 YENEEA. The V end lost 2 bases, the J end lost 8 bases, and 15 bases lay between the germline ends. This CDR3 reads CASSLQGASGEKLFF. The CDR3 DNA reads TGTGCCAGCAGCTTACAAGGGGCCTCTGGGGAAAAACTGTTTTTT.

A few counts support this clonotype. This chain uses TRBV20-1 with TRBJ2-3, with TRBD2 matching over 10 bases. This CDR3 contains 11 residues. Germline CDR1 and CDR2: DFQATT and SNEGSKA (reference sequence). J was trimmed by 5 bases and V by 7 bases; bases with no gene match: 0. Here the CDR3 DNA reads TGCAGTGGACTAGCGGGAGATACGCAGTATTTT. Encoded protein: CSGLAGDTQYF.

This clonotype occurred a few times. The rearrangement uses TRBV7-2 and TRBJ2-7; D call uncertain. V lost 6 bases, J lost 6 bases, and 18 bases lay in between. The germline V gene encodes CDR1 SGHTA and CDR2 FQGNSA. The CDR3 sequence is 14 residues long. The CDR3 DNA sequence: TGTGCCAGCAGTCGGTCAACACCTGTGGCCGAGCAGTACGTC. It is translated as CASSRSTPVAEQYV.

The rearrangement uses TRBV6-1 and TRBJ2-7; D unclear. The germline CDR1 and CDR2 sequences are MNHNS and SASEGT. The CDR3 consists of 14 residues. The ends were cut back, 3 bases at V and 1 base at J, with 10 bases in the middle. CDR3 in DNA: TGTGCCAGCAGTGACCCTTGGCGGTCCTACGAGCAGTACTTC. This encodes CASSDPWRSYEQYF.

This clonotype was found a few times. The genes are TRBV7-6 and TRBJ2-3, with D maybe TRBD2 (6 bases). This CDR3 region has 20 residues. The germline V gene has CDR1 SGHVS and CDR2 FNYEAQ. Trimming stripped 2 bases from V and 2 bases from J, with 26 bases between. CDR3 in amino acids: CASSLFRSGPARLATDTQYF. In nucleotides, the CDR3 is TGTGCCAGCAGCTTATTTAGAAGCGGGCCGGCCCGTTTGGCCACAGATACGCAGTATTTT. Full variable domain (outside the CDR3, taken from reference TRBV7-6 and TRBJ2-3): GAGVSQSPRYKVTKRGQDVALRCDPISGHVSLYWYRQALGQGPEFLTYFNYEAQQDKSGLPNDRFSAERPEGSISTLTIQRTEQRDSAMYRCASSLFRSGPARLATDTQYFGPGTRLTVL.

This clonotype came up many times. The chain recombines TRBV7-6 with TRBJ2-3; no firm D call. CDR3 length equals 22 residues. The V gene lost 5 bases and the J gene lost 6 bases, with 39 bases spanning the gap. Germline V gives CDR1 SGHVS, CDR2 FNYEAQ. CDR3 bases: TGTGCCAGCAGCCGTAACCTTCATCAGCCGCCCGATGGAGATTCATTTGGGGATACGCAGTATTTT. It is translated as CASSRNLHQPPDGDSFGDTQYF.

This clonotype is a singleton in its sample. The chain is built from TRBV4-1 and TRBJ2-7, with D unresolved. The CDR3 is 14 residues long. Between the trimmed V and J ends, which lost 1 base and 2 bases, there was a span of 9 bases. CDR1 MGHRA and CDR2 YSYEKL come from the germline V gene. CDR3 loop: CASSQVLRPYEQYF. CDR3 DNA: TGCGCCAGCAGCCAAGTTCTTCGCCCCTACGAGCAGTACTTC.

This clonotype has just a few counts. The rearrangement joins TRBV14 to TRBJ2-7; the D gene is possibly TRBD1 (6 bases). V gave up 4 bases and J gave up 0 bases, with 10 bases separating them. CDR3 length: 14 amino acids. Per the germline V gene, CDR1 is SGHDN and CDR2 is FVKESK. The CDR3 region has the DNA TGTGCCAGCAGCCTATTGGACAGCTCCTACGAGCAGTACGTC. Protein product: CASSLLDSSYEQYV.

This clonotype was seen a handful of times. The chain links TRBV12-3 or TRBV12-4 to TRBJ2-1; TRBD2 is a possible D gene (6 bases). The CDR3 consists of 14 residues. Trimming removed 5 bases from V and 8 bases from J, with 16 bases in between. CDR3 protein: CASSPDRGKDEQFF. The CDR3, as DNA: TGTGCCAGCAGTCCGGACCGGGGGAAGGATGAGCAGTTCTTC.

The V call is TRBV20-1, the J call TRBJ2-2, with D hard to call. The V gene's germline CDR1 is DFQATT and CDR2 SNEGSKA (reference sequence). The CDR3 totals 12 residues. V was cut by 6 bases and J by 7 bases, with 12 bases left in between. The CDR3 sequence is CSATPGIGELFF. DNA for the CDR3: TGCAGTGCCACCCCCGGAATCGGGGAGCTGTTTTTT.

This clonotype was found many times. The chain employs TRBV6-2 or TRBV6-3 and TRBJ2-1, with TRBD2 identical over 12 bases. Trimming took 5 bases from V and 7 from J; bases not matched to a gene: 15. There are 18 residues in the CDR3. Germline assignment: CDR1 MNHEY and CDR2 SVGEGT. The CDR3, as DNA: TGTGCCAGCAGTAGCCGACTAGCGGGAGTACCCCGACCTAATGAGCAGTTCTTC. Its translation: CASSSRLAGVPRPNEQFF.